These 32 T cell receptor beta chains originate from one sample sequenced in a study of cytomegalovirus exposure and HLA in healthy donors. Both 60 Vbeta primers and 13 Jbeta primers went into the PCR. The repertoire was sequenced with immunoSEQ multiplex PCR; TCRdb's copy has only in-frame clones and lacks some. The listing contains roughly 77,000 clones. What was sequenced was PBMCs. The origin of the receptors is a man aged 25-40 years in good health and CMV-seronegative.

The CDR3 is CASTERGPSYEQYF. CDR3 sequence (DNA): TGTGCCAGCACCGAAAGGGGGCCTTCCTACGAGCAGTACTTC. The genes are TRBV2 and TRBJ2-7, with TRBD1 matching 7 bases. The V gene end was trimmed by 7 bases and the J gene end by 1 base; junction bases not matched to a gene: 7. This CDR3 is built from 14 residues. Germline lookup yields CDR1 SNHLY and CDR2 FYNNEI. Complete variable domain (other parts from reference TRBV2 and TRBJ2-7): EPEVTQTPSHQVTQMGQEVILRCVPISNHLYFYWYRQILGQKVEFLVSFYNNEISEKSEIFDDQFSVERPDGSNFTLKIRSTKLEDSAMYFCASTERGPSYEQYFGPGTRLTVT.

This chain uses TRBV27 with TRBJ2-5; TRBD2 might be the D (6 bases). Deletions cut 2 bases from V and 5 bases from J, with 15 bases between. CDR1 and CDR2 (germline): MNHEY, SMNVEV (reference sequence). The CDR3 is made up of 15 amino acids. CDR3 DNA sequence: TGTGCCAGCAGTTTAGCGGGGCTTATCATGGAGACCCAGTACTTC. This translates into CASSLAGLIMETQYF.

This chain connects TRBV29-1 to TRBJ2-5, with a tentative D call TRBD1 (6 bases). The end of the DNA is better explained by TRBJ2-7, so the J call may be wrong. CDR3 size: 13 residues. Germline V gene sequence: CDR1 SQVTM, CDR2 ANQGSEA. The CDR3: CSAYRASSYEQYF. Here the CDR3 DNA reads TGCAGCGCTTACAGGGCTAGCTCCTACGAGCAGTACTTC.

This sequence joins TRBV30 and TRBJ1-2; 7 bases agree with TRBD1. The CDR3 is made up of 14 amino acids. Losses at the gene ends were 4 bases for V and 5 bases for J; bases not matched to a gene: 10. CDR1 and CDR2 (germline): GTSNPN, SVGIG (reference sequence). CDR3: CAWMRDSYIYGYTF. DNA of the CDR3: TGTGCCTGGATGCGGGACAGCTACATTTATGGCTACACCTTC.

This chain connects TRBV29-1 to TRBJ2-1; D gene uncertain. Germline V CDR1 and CDR2: SQVTM, ANQGSEA. The germline V and J ends were trimmed by 4 bases and 9 bases, with 7 bases remaining between them. This CDR3 has 10 amino acids. Here the CDR3 DNA reads TGCAGCGTTGGTCACTTTGAGCAGTTCTTC. Protein product: CSVGHFEQFF.

Turning to this clone: The junction shows a germline mismatch at one end, possibly a read error. The rearrangement links TRBV2 to TRBJ1-5; TRBD1 agrees at 7 bases. Germline CDR1 is SNHLY and CDR2 is FYNNEI. The CDR3 is 13 amino acids. The CDR3: CASSGQGNQPQHF. The CDR3 DNA reads TGTGCCAGCAGTGGACAGGGCAACCAGCCCCAGCATTTT. Combining the CDR3 with reference TRBV2 and TRBJ1-5 gives the whole variable domain EPEVTQTPSHQVTQMGQEVILRCVPISNHLYFYWYRQILGQKVEFLVSFYNNEISEKSEIFDDQFSVERPDGSNFTLKIRSTKLEDSAMYFCASSGQGNQPQHFGDGTRLSIL.

The chain combines TRBV4-1 with TRBJ2-1; tentatively, D is TRBD1 (5 bases). This CDR3 is 16 amino acids long. Germline V gene lookup returns CDR1 MGHRA and CDR2 YSYEKL. Trimming pared 2 bases from V and 0 bases from J, leaving 11 bases between. Written as DNA, the CDR3 is TGCGCCAGCAGCCAAACAGGTTCAAGCTCCTACAATGAGCAGTTCTTC. Amino acids: CASSQTGSSSYNEQFF.

Notes on this clone: Other DNA sequences of this sample code for an identical CDR3. The CDR3 sequence is CSVLRETQYF. For the CDR3, the DNA is TGCAGCGTCCTTCGTGAGACCCAGTACTTC. V gene TRBV29-1 combines with J gene TRBJ2-5; D gene unclear. Germline CDR1 is SQVTM and CDR2 is ANQGSEA. V gave up 6 bases and J gave up 5 bases, with 7 bases separating them. The CDR3 has 10 amino acids.

The chain has TRBV6-1 and TRBJ2-3, with 9 bases lining up with TRBD1. The CDR3 is made up of 14 amino acids. Germline V gene data show CDR1 as MNHNS and CDR2 as SASEGT. Trimming cost V 6 bases and J 3 bases; bases outside gene matches: 4. The CDR3 here is CASSPGQGTDTQYF. The DNA for the CDR3 is TGTGCCAGCAGCCCTGGACAGGGGACAGATACGCAGTATTTT.

In DNA, the CDR3 is TGTGCCAGCAGCCTACGGAGCTTGACCGGGGAGCTGTTTTTT. Residues: CASSLRSLTGELFF. The J gene is TRBJ2-2, the V gene TRBV7-8; unclear D gene. In germline, CDR1 is SGHVS, CDR2 FQNEAQ. The CDR3 is 14 amino acids. V lost 5 bases and J 5 bases, leaving 12 bases between the germline ends.

The chain joins TRBV7-9 to TRBJ1-5; tentatively, D is TRBD1 (5 bases). CDR3 length: 14 residues. In germline, CDR1 is SEHNR, CDR2 FQNEAQ (reference sequence). Trimming took off 1 base at V and 7 bases at J, with 11 bases between the two ends. CDR3 residues: CASSLGGEDQPQHF. The CDR3, as DNA: TGTGCCAGCAGCTTAGGGGGGGAGGACCAGCCCCAGCATTTT.

The chain employs TRBV9 and TRBJ2-5; TRBD1 matches at 10 bases. V shed 2 bases and J 5 bases; nucleotides not matched to a gene: 6. The CDR3 contains 15 residues. The germline V gene encodes CDR1 SGDLS and CDR2 YYNGEE. The CDR3 protein is CASSVWDRGGETQYF. CDR3 bases: TGTGCCAGCAGCGTGTGGGACAGGGGAGGGGAGACCCAGTACTTC.

The chain couples TRBV5-1 to TRBJ2-3; unclear D gene. This CDR3 comprises 14 residues. CDR1 and CDR2 from the germline V gene are SGHRS and YFSETQ. Trimming pared 5 bases from V and 4 bases from J, leaving 14 bases between. CDR3 DNA sequence: TGCGCCAGCAGTGTACTTCCAGAGGCAGATACGCAGTATTTT. It translates to CASSVLPEADTQYF.

The chain combines TRBV27 with TRBJ2-6; 8 nucleotides agree with TRBD1. The CDR3 covers 17 residues. CDR1 MNHEY and CDR2 SMNVEV come from the germline V gene (reference sequence). The V and J ends lost 8 bases and 4 bases, in that order; junction bases with no gene match: 13. The CDR3 DNA reads as TGTGCCAGCCGACTCATGACAGGGGCGCAAGGGGCCAACGTCCTGACTTTC. Encoded protein: CASRLMTGAQGANVLTF.

The rearrangement uses TRBV7-9 and TRBJ2-2, with 9 positions matching TRBD2. Germline loops: CDR1 SEHNR, CDR2 FQNEAQ (reference sequence). This CDR3 contains 15 residues. J was trimmed by 3 bases and V by 5 bases; bases with no gene match: 4. The CDR3, as DNA: TGTGCCAGCAGCCTGGGACTAGCCTACACCGGGGAGCTGTTTTTT. It specifies CASSLGLAYTGELFF.

The chain employs TRBV30 and TRBJ1-4, with a tentative D call TRBD1 (6 bases). CDR3 length equals 13 residues. Trimming stripped 3 bases from V and 5 bases from J, with 10 bases between. Germline-derived CDR1 and CDR2 are GTSNPN and SVGIG (reference sequence). CDR3 in amino acids: CAWSGDINEKLFF. In DNA form, the CDR3 reads TGTGCCTGGAGCGGGGACATCAATGAAAAACTGTTTTTT.

This sequence joins TRBV6-5 and TRBJ1-5, with D uncertain. The CDR3 has 15 amino acids. CDR1 and CDR2 (germline): MNHEY, SVGAGI. V was shortened by 6 bases and J by 5 bases, with 17 bases between the two germline ends. The CDR3 region is CASRPGGERHQPQHF. In DNA form, the CDR3 reads TGTGCCAGCAGACCCGGCGGGGAACGCCATCAGCCCCAGCATTTT.

The gene calls are TRBV7-6 and TRBJ1-1; D perhaps matches TRBD1 (6 bases). V was clipped by 5 bases and J by 1 base, with 8 bases between them. The CDR3 runs to 13 residues. Germline loops: CDR1 SGHVS, CDR2 FNYEAQ. The CDR3 DNA reads TGTGCCAGCAGCCGGACAGAGAACACTGAAGCTTTCTTT. It yields the protein CASSRTENTEAFF.

This rearrangement joins TRBV4-2 to TRBJ1-2; D is unresolved. This CDR3 contains 15 residues. Per germline, CDR1 LGHNA and CDR2 YNFKEQ. V lost 0 bases, J lost 7 bases, and 15 bases lay in between. CDR3 protein: CASSQDGAERGGYTF. Here the CDR3 DNA reads TGTGCCAGCAGCCAAGATGGCGCAGAACGGGGTGGCTACACCTTC.

The rearrangement links TRBV7-3 to TRBJ2-1; maybe TRBD2 (6 bases). Looked up from germline, CDR1 is SGHTA and CDR2 is FQGTGA. The CDR3 spans 13 residues. V lost 6 bases, J lost 5 bases, and 11 bases lay in between. DNA of the CDR3: TGTGCCAGCAGTCCGGGGACTCACAATGAGCAGTTCTTC. This gives the protein CASSPGTHNEQFF.

The chain links TRBV5-1 to TRBJ1-5, with D uncertain. The ends were cut back, 0 bases at V and 0 bases at J, with 7 bases in the middle. Germline values: CDR1 SGHRS, CDR2 YFSETQ. This CDR3 comprises 15 residues. CDR3 DNA sequence: TGCGCCAGCAGCTTGGACAGTCATAGCAATCAGCCCCAGCATTTT. It encodes CASSLDSHSNQPQHF.

The rearrangement uses TRBV7-8 and TRBJ2-3, with 8 positions matching TRBD1. Germline V gene sequence: CDR1 SGHVS, CDR2 FQNEAQ. CDR3 length: 18 amino acids. With 7 bases clipped from V and 8 bases from J, the junction kept 23 bases outside the gene matches. The CDR3 reads CASTPGISGGILTFTQYF. The CDR3 nucleotides are TGTGCCAGCACCCCTGGTATTTCAGGGGGCATACTCACATTTACGCAGTATTTT. Complete variable domain (other parts from reference TRBV7-8 and TRBJ2-3): GAGVSQSPRYKVAKRGQDVALRCDPISGHVSLFWYQQALGQGPEFLTYFQNEAQLDKSGLPSDRFFAERPEGSVSTLKIQRTQQEDSAVYLCASTPGISGGILTFTQYFGPGTRLTVL.

The chain uses TRBV29-1 and TRBJ1-2; D unclear. The V and J ends lost 7 bases and 4 bases respectively, with 10 bases between them. The germline V gene has CDR1 SQVTM and CDR2 ANQGSEA. CDR3 length: 11 residues. CDR3 nucleotides: TGCAGCGGGGGAGAGAGCTATGGCTACACCTTC. It yields the protein CSGGESYGYTF.

The chain links TRBV7-9 to TRBJ2-5; possibly TRBD1 for D (6 bases). The V end lost 5 bases, the J end lost 5 bases, and 15 bases lay between the germline ends. This CDR3 has 14 residues. Per germline, CDR1 SEHNR and CDR2 FQNEAQ (reference sequence). The CDR3 loop is CASSPRGGYETQYF. The CDR3 coding sequence is TGTGCCAGCAGCCCAAGAGGGGGTTACGAGACCCAGTACTTC.

The V and J genes are TRBV6-4 and TRBJ2-1; TRBD1 agrees at 11 bases. This CDR3 is 14 amino acids long. J was trimmed by 8 bases and V by 3 bases; bases with no gene match: 3. Germline CDR1 reads MRHNA; CDR2 reads SNTAGT. The CDR3 DNA reads TGTGCCAGCAGTGAAGGACAGGGGGCGGATGAGCAGTTCTTC. It codes for CASSEGQGADEQFF.

The V gene is TRBV7-3, the J gene TRBJ2-3, with a possible D match to TRBD1 (5 bases). V dropped 5 bases and J dropped 6 bases, with 15 bases sitting between them. CDR1 and CDR2 (germline): SGHTA, FQGTGA. The CDR3 is 14 residues long. CDR3 sequence reads: CASSPTGPPDTQYF. In DNA form, the CDR3 reads TGTGCCAGCAGCCCAACAGGCCCTCCGGATACGCAGTATTTT.

The rearrangement joins TRBV2 to TRBJ1-6; 8 bases match TRBD1. The CDR3 extends over 14 amino acids. V was pared by 6 bases and J by 7 bases, with 5 bases of the junction left unmatched. Germline V CDR1 and CDR2: SNHLY, FYNNEI. The CDR3 region is CASSRTGRNSPLHF. The CDR3 DNA reads TGTGCCAGCAGCCGGACAGGGAGGAATTCACCCCTCCACTTT.

This chain joins TRBV5-1 and TRBJ1-2; D is perhaps TRBD1 (6 bases). This CDR3 comprises 15 residues. The germline V gene encodes CDR1 SGHRS and CDR2 YFSETQ. V lost 0 bases and J 2 bases, leaving 11 bases between the germline ends. CDR3 nucleotides: TGCGCCAGCAGCTTGGCAGGGGACCCCAACTATGGCTACACCTTC. This gives the protein CASSLAGDPNYGYTF.

V is TRBV5-4 and J is TRBJ1-1; no definite D call. Germline V gene lookup returns CDR1 SGHNT and CDR2 YYREEE (reference sequence). Trimming left V 0 bases short and J 1 base short, with 10 bases between. This CDR3 region has 15 residues. CDR3 residues: CASSLAGVRNTEAFF. CDR3 sequence (DNA): TGTGCCAGCAGCTTGGCCGGGGTTCGGAACACTGAAGCTTTCTTT.

This sequence joins TRBV27 and TRBJ1-4, with TRBD1 matching over 7 bases. V dropped 8 bases and J dropped 6; count of bases not matched to a gene: 9. CDR3 size: 14 residues. Per germline, CDR1 MNHEY and CDR2 SMNVEV (reference sequence). The DNA for the CDR3 is TGTGCCAGCTCCTCGGACAGGTGGGATGAAAAACTGTTTTTT. Amino acid sequence: CASSSDRWDEKLFF.

J is TRBJ2-1 and V is TRBV29-1, with D perhaps matching TRBD1 (5 bases). The CDR3 spans 13 residues. CDR1 is SQVTM and CDR2 is ANQGSEA in the germline V gene. Between the trimmed V and J ends, which lost 5 bases and 8 bases, there was a span of 16 bases. DNA for the CDR3: TGCAGCGTTTCAGGCTGGGGCAGGGATGAGCAGTTCTTC. The encoded protein is CSVSGWGRDEQFF.

The chain has TRBV29-1 and TRBJ1-1, with D uncertain. Germline CDR1 is SQVTM and CDR2 is ANQGSEA. This CDR3 is 12 amino acids long. V was shortened by 4 bases and J by 0 bases, with 6 bases between the two germline ends. The CDR3 spells CSVGPVNTEAFF. In nucleotides, the CDR3 is TGCAGCGTTGGCCCAGTGAACACTGAAGCTTTCTTT.